This passage covers 15 T cell receptor beta chains from one sample sequenced in a study of monozygotic twins with inflammatory bowel disease. For each CDR3 protein, TCRdb gives one entry from its re-call of the 5' RACE reads, without DNA. Recorded for this sample: around 150,000 distinct CDR3 sequences. Specimen: blood. These receptors were collected from a human donor with ulcerative colitis or Crohn's disease, or a healthy co-twin of an affected twin (not recorded which).

The chain joins TRBV5-1 to TRBJ2-2; TCRdb returns TRBD1, unconfirmable since there is no DNA. This CDR3 spans 17 amino acids. The germline V gene encodes CDR1 SGHRS and CDR2 YFSETQ. The CDR3 reads CASSPLPGPPDTGELFF.

J is TRBJ2-1 and V is TRBV3-1; TCRdb outputs TRBD2, but without DNA this stays unchecked. The germline V gene has CDR1 LGHDT and CDR2 YNNKEL (reference sequence). The CDR3 extends over 16 amino acids. CDR3 residues: CASSQEKELAGKEQFF.

V usage is TRBV27 and J usage is TRBJ2-3. The CDR3 consists of 14 residues. Germline V gene data show CDR1 as MNHEY and CDR2 as SMNVEV (reference sequence). CDR3 loop: CASSLSGNFDTQYF.

The chain uses TRBV20-1 and TRBJ2-1; TCRdb calls TRBD1, which cannot be checked without DNA. The CDR3 is 14 amino acids. Germline CDR1 and CDR2: DFQATT and SNEGSKA (reference sequence). CDR3 sequence: CSARGRERYNEQFF.

The V call is TRBV7-2, the J call TRBJ2-3; TCRdb's D call of TRBD2 is untestable without DNA. There are 14 residues in the CDR3. Germline CDR1 reads SGHTA; CDR2 reads FQGNSA. CDR3 loop: CASSLDSSGATQYF.

This chain joins TRBV24-1 and TRBJ2-1. The CDR3 is 13 residues long. The germline V gene has CDR1 KGHDR and CDR2 SFDVKD. CDR3 sequence: CATSVSENFGQFF.

The CDR3 sequence: CATSDSGTSGRVLNEQFF. The chain recombines TRBV24-1 with TRBJ2-1; TCRdb names TRBD2, which stays unverified in the absence of DNA. CDR1 KGHDR and CDR2 SFDVKD come from the germline V gene. The CDR3 covers 18 residues.

V is TRBV4-2 and J is TRBJ1-4. The length of the CDR3 is 14 residues. The V gene's germline CDR1 is LGHNA and CDR2 YNFKEQ. CDR3 protein: CASSPKGNGEKLFF.

The chain couples TRBV20-1 to TRBJ2-6; TCRdb outputs TRBD2, but without DNA this stays unchecked. CDR3 length: 14 amino acids. Germline V gives CDR1 DFQATT, CDR2 SNEGSKA (reference sequence). The CDR3 sequence: CSASGGKGANVLTF.

V is TRBV5-6 and J is TRBJ1-1. CDR1 is SGHDT and CDR2 is YYEEEE in the germline V gene. The CDR3 is 15 amino acids. The CDR3: CASSLGWRRSPEAFF.

The chain uses TRBV7-3 and TRBJ1-2; checking the TCRdb D call of TRBD1 is not possible without DNA. CDR3 length: 12 residues. Germline V gene data show CDR1 as SGHTA and CDR2 as FQGTGA. CDR3 amino acids: CASSRTGEGYTF.

V usage is TRBV5-1 and J usage is TRBJ2-2; absent DNA, TCRdb's TRBD1 call cannot be checked. Germline CDR1 reads SGHRS; CDR2 reads YFSETQ. The CDR3 is 16 residues long. CDR3: CASSWLQGARDGELFF.

The chain uses TRBV29-1 and TRBJ1-1. Germline CDR1 and CDR2: SQVTM and ANQGSEA. This CDR3 spans 11 amino acids. CDR3 protein: CSVEGSTEAFF.

The chain links TRBV6-1 to TRBJ2-5; the D call of TRBD2 rests on TCRdb alone, since no DNA is present to check it. Germline V gene sequence: CDR1 MNHNS, CDR2 SASEGT. CDR3 length: 19 amino acids. The chain's CDR3 is CASSEINPTGLADQETQYF.

J is TRBJ1-3 and V is TRBV6-5. The CDR3 runs to 16 residues. Germline V gives CDR1 MNHEY, CDR2 SVGAGI. CDR3 amino acids: CASSYSTLSSGNTIYF.